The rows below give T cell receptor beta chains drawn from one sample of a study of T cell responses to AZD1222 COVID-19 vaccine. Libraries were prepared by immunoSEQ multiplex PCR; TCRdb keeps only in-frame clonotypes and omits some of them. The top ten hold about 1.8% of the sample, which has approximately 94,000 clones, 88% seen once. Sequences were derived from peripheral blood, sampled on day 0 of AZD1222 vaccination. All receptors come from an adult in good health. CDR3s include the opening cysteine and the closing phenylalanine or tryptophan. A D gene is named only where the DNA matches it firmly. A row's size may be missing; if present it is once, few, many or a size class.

DNA: TGTGCCAGCAAGCGGTCTAGCTTTGGGGGGGGCGGTGAGCAGTTCTTC; CDR3: CASKRSSFGGGGEQFF; size: -; J: TRBJ2-1; V: TRBV9; D: -
DNA: TGCAGCGTTGAAGATCTTGGGACAGCTTTCTTT; CDR3: CSVEDLGTAFF; size: -; J: TRBJ1-1; V: TRBV29-1; D: -
DNA: TGCGCCAGCAGCCAAGAATTTGGACAGGGGGCGAAGGCGTACACCATATATTTT; CDR3: CASSQEFGQGAKAYTIYF; size: -; J: TRBJ1-3; V: TRBV4-3; D: TRBD1
DNA: TGTGCCTGGAGTGAATATCCCGGCTACGAGCAGTACTTC; CDR3: CAWSEYPGYEQYF; size: once; J: TRBJ2-7; V: TRBV30; D: -
DNA: TGTGCCAGTGGACTAGCGGGAGGGTCTTTCTCCTACAATGAGCAGTTCTTC; CDR3: CASGLAGGSFSYNEQFF; size: -; J: TRBJ2-1; V: TRBV19; D: TRBD2
DNA: TGTGCCAGCACCTGGGACAGGGGTAACTACGAGCAGTACTTC; CDR3: CASTWDRGNYEQYF; size: -; J: TRBJ2-7; V: TRBV7-2; D: TRBD1
DNA: TGTGCCAGCACCTCTTGGGACAGGGGTATCTACAATGAGCAGTTCTTC; CDR3: CASTSWDRGIYNEQFF; size: -; J: TRBJ2-1; V: TRBV27; D: TRBD1
DNA: TGTGCCTGGAGTCCGGGTACAGGGGTCGAGACCCAGTACTTC; CDR3: CAWSPGTGVETQYF; size: -; J: TRBJ2-5; V: TRBV30; D: TRBD1
DNA: TGCGCCAGCAGCCAAGATGGGGGCAGTCTAGGAAACATTCAGTACTTC; CDR3: CASSQDGGSLGNIQYF; size: -; J: TRBJ2-4; V: TRBV4-1; D: -
DNA: TGTGCCGCGAAAAGGGCGGGGACTGAAGCTTTCTTT; CDR3: CAAKRAGTEAFF; size: -; J: TRBJ1-1; V: TRBV12-3/TRBV12-4; D: -
DNA: TGTGCCAGCAACCCCGGGCGGGTCTGGAACAATGAGCAGTTCTTC; CDR3: CASNPGRVWNNEQFF; size: -; J: TRBJ2-1; V: TRBV27; D: -
DNA: TGTGCCAGCAGCTTAGATTGGGGCAGGGGAAATGAGCAGTTCTTC; CDR3: CASSLDWGRGNEQFF; size: -; J: TRBJ2-1; V: TRBV11-3; D: -
DNA: TGTGCCAGCAGGCGGGGGCGGCAGAACACTGAAGCTTTCTTT; CDR3: CASRRGRQNTEAFF; size: -; J: TRBJ1-1; V: TRBV6-5; D: -
DNA: TGTGCCATCAGTCCCGGGACAGGGGGGAACACTGAAGCTTTCTTT; CDR3: CAISPGTGGNTEAFF; size: -; J: TRBJ1-1; V: TRBV10-3; D: TRBD1
DNA: TGTGCCAGCATGGGCCGGGGGGGCTATGGCTACACCTTC; CDR3: CASMGRGGYGYTF; size: -; J: TRBJ1-2; V: TRBV27; D: -
DNA: -; CDR3: CASSSSVQGPYEQYF; size: few; J: TRBJ2-7; V: TRBV27; D: -